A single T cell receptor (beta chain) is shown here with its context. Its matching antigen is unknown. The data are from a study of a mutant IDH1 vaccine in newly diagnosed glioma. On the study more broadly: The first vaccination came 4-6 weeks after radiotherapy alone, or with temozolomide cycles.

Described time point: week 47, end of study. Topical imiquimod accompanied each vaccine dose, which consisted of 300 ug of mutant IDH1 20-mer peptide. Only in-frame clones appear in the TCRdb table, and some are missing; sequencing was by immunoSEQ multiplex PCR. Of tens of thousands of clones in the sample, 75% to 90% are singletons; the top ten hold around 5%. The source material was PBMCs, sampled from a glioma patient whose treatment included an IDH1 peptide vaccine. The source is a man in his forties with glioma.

The CDR3 region has the DNA TGTGCCAGCAGCGTAGCGGGTTTACAGGCAGATACGCAGTATTTT. It is translated as CASSVAGLQADTQYF. V is TRBV9 and J is TRBJ2-3; weak D call: TRBD1 (5 bases). There are 15 residues in the CDR3. The V end was cut by 0 bases, the J end by 4 bases, with 12 bases between. The germline CDR1 and CDR2 sequences are SGDLS and YYNGEE.